Shown below are 27 T cell receptor beta chains from a single sample sequenced in a study of beta chain features in type 1 diabetes. cDNA synthesis used the whole RNA isolate, giving expressed TCRB sequences. The protocol was immunoSEQ multiplex PCR, while the TCRdb copy is restricted to in-frame clones and leaves out a portion. The sample has about 620,000 clones; 15% to 19% are singletons. The sequenced sample was naive CD4+ T cells from blood. Source of these receptors: a man aged 18 to 29 in good health.

This clone was seen only a few times. This chain uses TRBV7-3 with TRBJ2-5, with a weak D call TRBD2 (6 bases). The V end lost 5 bases, the J end lost 3 bases, and 10 bases lay between the germline ends. CDR1 and CDR2 (germline): SGHTA, FQGTGA. The CDR3 spans 13 residues. CDR3 residues: CASSPGGEETQYF. The CDR3 region has the DNA TGTGCCAGCAGCCCCGGAGGGGAAGAGACCCAGTACTTC.

The rearrangement uses TRBV28 and TRBJ2-3; D is uncertain. Germline loops: CDR1 MDHEN, CDR2 SYDVKM. The CDR3 has 13 amino acids. V dropped 5 bases and J dropped 4 bases, with 10 bases sitting between them. In DNA, the CDR3 is TGTGCCAGCAGTGACGACAAGGCAGATACGCAGTATTTT. Its protein is CASSDDKADTQYF.

V is TRBV6-1 and J is TRBJ1-2, with D uncertain. The V end was cut by 2 bases, the J end by 4 bases, with 8 bases between. CDR3 length: 13 amino acids. From germline, CDR1 is MNHNS and CDR2 SASEGT. The CDR3 DNA is TGTGCCAGCAGTGAATTACGGGTCTATGGCTACACCTTC. It specifies CASSELRVYGYTF.

This clone was observed a handful of times. The genes are TRBV9 and TRBJ2-2; perhaps TRBD1 as D (6 bases). CDR3 length: 15 residues. The ends were cut back, 6 bases at V and 1 base at J, with 13 bases in the middle. Germline CDR1 reads SGDLS; CDR2 reads YYNGEE. CDR3 in DNA: TGTGCCAGCAAGGGTTCAGGGGTGAACACCGGGGAGCTGTTTTTT. The encoded protein is CASKGSGVNTGELFF.

This clone has only a few counts. V usage is TRBV21-1 and J usage is TRBJ1-6; TRBD1, the table's D call, was not compared with the DNA. TRBV21-1 is labeled a pseudogene. CDR3 length: 17 amino acids. The CDR3 sequence is CASSKGAVRGNRSPLHF. CDR3 DNA sequence: TGTGCCAGCAGCAAAGGAGCTGTAAGGGGGAATAGATCACCCCTCCACTTT.

This clone was counted only a few times. The rearrangement uses TRBV28 and TRBJ1-2; D ambiguous. Germline values: CDR1 MDHEN, CDR2 SYDVKM. V was cut by 5 bases and J by 10 bases, with 11 bases left in between. The CDR3 covers 11 residues. CDR3 protein: CASSTHSHYTF. Here the CDR3 DNA reads TGTGCCAGCAGTACCCACAGCCACTACACCTTC.

The chain employs TRBV4-1 and TRBJ1-4; 7 bases align to TRBD1. The CDR3 runs 16 residues. V shed 1 base, J shed 4 bases, and the junction held 6 bases outside the gene matches. CDR1 and CDR2 from the germline V gene are MGHRA and YSYEKL. The CDR3 sequence is CASSQAPGQLNEKLFF. The CDR3 DNA reads as TGCGCCAGCAGCCAAGCGCCGGGACAGCTTAATGAAAAACTGTTTTTT.

The genes are TRBV7-2 and TRBJ2-3; D is possibly TRBD1 or TRBD2 (6 bases each). Germline CDR1 SGHTA, CDR2 FQGNSA. The CDR3 consists of 15 residues. V was shortened by 4 bases and J by 2 bases, with 13 bases between the two germline ends. CDR3 bases: TGTGCCAGCAGCTCACGGGGGCAGTCCACAGATACGCAGTATTTT. Its protein product is CASSSRGQSTDTQYF. The full variable domain, with the rest looked up from reference TRBV7-2 and TRBJ2-3, is GAGVSQSPSNKVTEKGKDVELRCDPISGHTALYWYRQSLGQGLEFLIYFQGNSAPDKSGLPSDRFSAERTGGSVSTLTIQRTQQEDSAVYLCASSSRGQSTDTQYFGPGTRLTVL.

V usage is TRBV7-2 and J usage is TRBJ2-5; D unclear. This CDR3 has 12 amino acids. V lost 2 bases to trimming and J lost 5 bases, with 6 bases between them. CDR1 is SGHTA, CDR2 FQGNSA, per germline. The chain's CDR3 is CASSLSLETQYF. DNA for the CDR3: TGTGCCAGCAGCTTAAGCCTGGAGACCCAGTACTTC.

This chain connects TRBV7-4 to TRBJ1-5; 7 positions match TRBD1. Trimming at V came to 5 bases and at J to 15 bases, leaving 13 bases not matched to a gene. Germline values: CDR1 SGHVT, CDR2 SQSDAQ. CDR3 length: 13 residues. The CDR3 sequence: CASSPRRAGGAHF. The CDR3, as DNA: TGTGCCAGCAGCCCCCGGAGGGCAGGGGGAGCGCATTTT. The full variable domain, in which reference TRBV7-4 and TRBJ1-5 provide the parts outside the CDR3, is GAGVSQSPRYKVAKRGRDVALRCDSISGHVTLYWYRQTLGQGSEVLTYSQSDAQRDKSGRPSGRFSAERPERSVSTLKIQRTEQGDSAVYLCASSPRRAGGAHFGDGTRLSIL.

V is TRBV5-8 and J is TRBJ1-6; D not certain. The CDR3 sequence is 16 residues long. CDR1 and CDR2 (germline): SGHTS, YDEGEE. Trimming stripped 4 bases from V and 9 bases from J, with 20 bases between. CDR3 protein: CASSRPVHWAVSPLHF. The CDR3 region has the DNA TGTGCCAGCAGCCGTCCAGTACATTGGGCTGTTTCACCCCTCCACTTT.

This clone was counted a few times. The CDR3 protein is CASTFSGGDTQYF. The CDR3 nucleotides read TGTGCCAGCACCTTTAGCGGCGGAGATACGCAGTATTTT. This sequence joins TRBV28 and TRBJ2-3; a possible D gene is TRBD2 (6 bases). Germline V gene sequence: CDR1 MDHEN, CDR2 SYDVKM. This CDR3 has 13 residues. V dropped 7 bases and J dropped 5 bases, with 13 bases sitting between them.

CDR3 region: CASRELQETQYF. The CDR3 DNA sequence: TGTGCCAGCAGGGAACTCCAAGAGACCCAGTACTTC. The J gene is TRBJ2-5, the V gene TRBV2; D is undetermined. This CDR3 has 12 residues. Trimming removed 6 bases from V and 1 base from J, with 6 bases in between. Per the germline V gene, CDR1 is SNHLY and CDR2 is FYNNEI.

This clone was seen more than once but under ten times. The chain joins TRBV5-6 to TRBJ1-4; D remains unclear. Trimming left V 7 bases short and J 7 bases short, with 11 bases between. Germline V gives CDR1 SGHDT, CDR2 YYEEEE. The CDR3 covers 12 residues. The CDR3, as DNA: TGTGCCAGCGGTGCTTGGAGTGAAAAACTGTTTTTT. Translating gives CASGAWSEKLFF.

This clone was observed a few times. V usage is TRBV7-2 and J usage is TRBJ1-1; D is unclear. CDR3 length: 12 amino acids. CDR1 SGHTA and CDR2 FQGNSA come from the germline V gene. V lost 5 bases and J lost 6, with 10 bases in between. Here the CDR3 DNA reads TGTGCCAGCAGCCCCCTTGGCGCTGAAGCTTTCTTT. This codes for CASSPLGAEAFF. Together with reference TRBV7-2 and TRBJ1-1, the CDR3 gives the full variable domain: GAGVSQSPSNKVTEKGKDVELRCDPISGHTALYWYRQSLGQGLEFLIYFQGNSAPDKSGLPSDRFSAERTGGSVSTLTIQRTQQEDSAVYLCASSPLGAEAFFGQGTRLTVV.

This clone showed up just a few times. V and J are TRBV6-4 and TRBJ2-7; D unresolved. The germline gives CDR1 MRHNA, CDR2 SNTAGT. Trimming stripped 8 bases from V and 9 bases from J, with 14 bases between. This CDR3 is built from 11 residues. The CDR3 DNA follows: TGTGCCAGCCGCTGTTGGGTTAGGCAGTACTTC. It encodes CASRCWVRQYF.

The CDR3 nucleotides read TGTGCCAGCAAAGGGGTACAGGGGGTAGGAAATGAGCAGTTCTTC. It specifies CASKGVQGVGNEQFF. The rearrangement joins TRBV7-2 to TRBJ2-1; 8 nucleotides match TRBD1. The CDR3 loop spans 15 amino acids. J gave up 7 bases and V 7 bases, and 12 bases lay outside the gene matches. Germline V gene data show CDR1 as SGHTA and CDR2 as FQGNSA.

This clone came up a few times. This chain uses TRBV28 with TRBJ1-1, with D hard to call. The V end lost 8 bases, the J end lost 7 bases, and 8 bases lay between the germline ends. This CDR3 contains 10 residues. Germline CDR1 MDHEN, CDR2 SYDVKM. CDR3 amino acids: CASGRNEAFF. CDR3 in DNA: TGTGCCAGCGGACGGAATGAAGCTTTCTTT.

This clone has only a few counts. This chain connects TRBV11-1 to TRBJ2-3, with 12 bases lining up with TRBD2. The trim removed 2 bases at V and 5 bases at J, leaving 8 bases unmatched. The CDR3 length is 17 residues. Per germline, CDR1 SGHAT and CDR2 FQDESV (reference sequence). Written as DNA, the CDR3 is TGTGCCAGCAGCTTACTCCGACTAGCGGGAGTGATAGATACGCAGTATTTT. This sequence encodes CASSLLRLAGVIDTQYF.

A word on this clone: Other DNA variants within this sample encode the same CDR3. V usage is TRBV7-3 and J usage is TRBJ2-2; 7 bases match TRBD1. CDR3 size: 15 residues. With V trimmed by 1 base and J by 1 base, 0 bases remained unmatched. Germline V gene lookup returns CDR1 SGHTA and CDR2 FQGTGA. CDR3 residues: CASSLRQGNTGELFF. The CDR3, as DNA: TGTGCCAGCAGCTTAAGACAGGGGAACACCGGGGAGCTGTTTTTT.

The J gene is TRBJ2-5, the V gene TRBV5-4; the D gene is possibly TRBD2 (6 bases). Germline values: CDR1 SGHNT, CDR2 YYREEE (reference sequence). The germline V and J ends were trimmed by 0 bases and 5 bases, with 8 bases remaining between them. The CDR3 spans 13 residues. CDR3: CASSLAAGETQYF. The CDR3 DNA is TGTGCCAGCAGCTTGGCGGCGGGGGAGACCCAGTACTTC.

This clone was observed a few times. This chain connects TRBV7-2 to TRBJ1-4; D possibly corresponds to TRBD1 (6 bases). The CDR3 is 15 amino acids. V was trimmed by 4 bases and J by 7 bases, leaving 16 bases between them. The germline V gene encodes CDR1 SGHTA and CDR2 FQGNSA. The CDR3, as DNA: TGTGCCAGCAGCTCCCCCGGGGGGCCGGCTGAAAAACTGTTTTTT. This translates into CASSSPGGPAEKLFF.

The rearrangement joins TRBV5-1 to TRBJ1-1; a weak D match, TRBD1 (5 bases). In germline, CDR1 is SGHRS, CDR2 YFSETQ. CDR3 size: 13 residues. The V end was cut by 4 bases, the J end by 5 bases, with 12 bases between. The CDR3 region is CASSLIYRTEAFF. CDR3 sequence (DNA): TGCGCCAGCAGCCTTATTTACAGGACTGAAGCTTTCTTT.

V usage is TRBV5-1 and J usage is TRBJ2-2; D not certain. CDR1 is SGHRS and CDR2 is YFSETQ in the germline V gene. The CDR3 sequence is 12 residues long. V was trimmed by 0 bases and J by 6 bases, leaving 3 bases between them. This CDR3 is CASSLVAGELFF. CDR3 coding DNA: TGCGCCAGCAGCTTGGTGGCCGGGGAGCTGTTTTTT. Full variable domain (outside the CDR3, taken from reference TRBV5-1 and TRBJ2-2): KAGVTQTPRYLIKTRGQQVTLSCSPISGHRSVSWYQQTPGQGLQFLFEYFSETQRNKGNFPGRFSGRQFSNSRSEMNVSTLELGDSALYLCASSLVAGELFFGEGSRLTVL.

This clone was picked up a small number of times. The identical CDR3 is also encoded by other nucleotide sequences in the sample. The V call is TRBV29-1, the J call TRBJ2-2, with D maybe TRBD1 (6 bases). The CDR3 covers 17 residues. V was clipped by 4 bases and J by 5 bases, with 23 bases between them. Germline V gives CDR1 SQVTM, CDR2 ANQGSEA. The CDR3: CSVGGLTGTTTTGELFF. The CDR3 DNA sequence: TGCAGCGTTGGAGGTCTTACAGGGACGACTACAACCGGGGAGCTGTTTTTT.

This clone was detected only a few times. The sample carries other DNA sequences with the same CDR3. The chain couples TRBV9 to TRBJ2-5; D is possibly TRBD1 (5 bases). Trimming removed 0 bases at V and 5 bases at J, with 11 bases between. CDR3 length: 14 amino acids. The germline gives CDR1 SGDLS, CDR2 YYNGEE. This CDR3 is CASSVDRLGETQYF. The CDR3 region has the DNA TGTGCCAGCAGCGTAGACAGGTTGGGTGAGACCCAGTACTTC. Based on the CDR3 plus reference TRBV9 and TRBJ2-5, the full variable domain is DSGVTQTPKHLITATGQRVTLRCSPRSGDLSVYWYQQSLDQGLQFLIQYYNGEERAKGNILERFSAQQFPDLHSELNLSSLELGDSALYFCASSVDRLGETQYFGPGTRLLVL.

This chain joins TRBV13 and TRBJ1-6; tentative D call: TRBD1 (5 bases). V was shortened by 4 bases and J by 8 bases, with 24 bases between the two germline ends. This CDR3 is 18 amino acids long. The germline V gene has CDR1 PRHDT and CDR2 FYEKMQ (reference sequence). The CDR3 DNA reads TGTGCCAGCAGCTGGGTCGGGGCTTTTAAGGGGAACCATTCACCCCTCCACTTT. Amino acid sequence: CASSWVGAFKGNHSPLHF.